This TCR beta chain was sequenced for a study of blood T cell repertoires in COVID-19. The CDR3 has 15 amino acids. Germline loops: CDR1 SGHKS, CDR2 YYEKEE (reference sequence). The J segment lost 10 bases and the V segment lost 4 bases, leaving 11 bases of the junction unmatched. Sequenced by immunoSEQ multiplex PCR; TCRdb stores in-frame clones only, minus some. The table has roughly 100,000 clones, roughly four fifths seen once; the top ten hold approximately 3.6%. The clonotype comes from a woman older than 75 with active or convalescent COVID-19. This chain joins TRBV5-5 and TRBJ2-1; 10 bases are a match to TRBD1. The sequenced sample consisted of peripheral blood. CDR3 amino acids: CASSPTGTGVGEQFF. DNA for the CDR3: TGTGCCAGCAGCCCGACCGGGACAGGGGTCGGGGAGCAGTTCTTC.